This T cell receptor beta chain was recovered during a study of blood T cells in healthy people across ages. Study results and limitations: Estimates of diversity drawn from one million T cells were considered underestimates.

Every donor contributed 7.5 to 10 milliliters of peripheral blood by blood draw. Samples each yielded at least 6 micrograms of total RNA. PCR was performed a second time for roughly 6 to 12 cycles using a sample-barcoded 5' primer and a J-beta primer mix. Every cDNA molecule carried a tag from a template-switch adaptor bearing 12 random nucleotides. TCRdb reanalysed the 5' RACE reads using MiXCR and keeps one entry per CDR3 protein. The table records about 1.8 million distinct CDR3 sequences, 49% of them present only once. Of note for this clonotype: Its antigen remains unknown.

The specimen sequenced was blood. This TCR was sampled from a woman in her thirties or forties in good health.

CDR3 in amino acids: CSVEEGQTGETYEQYF. CDR3 in DNA: TGCAGCGTTGAAGAGGGCCAGACAGGGGAGACCTACGAGCAGTACTTC. V usage is TRBV29-1 and J usage is TRBJ2-7; 8 nucleotides line up with TRBD1. CDR1 is SQVTM and CDR2 is ANQGSEA in the germline V gene. This CDR3 is built from 16 residues. The ends lost 0 bases at V and 2 bases at J; junction bases unmatched: 9.